A selection of T cell receptor beta chains follows, all from one sample in a study of T cell clones after liver transplantation. Here immunoSEQ multiplex PCR was the method, and the copy in TCRdb shows in-frame clones only, minus some. Among 95,000 to 130,000 clones, roughly nine tenths were seen once, and the ten largest hold 0.65% to 0.85%. Sample: CD4+ T cells from blood, taken 12 months after liver transplant. The source is a human patient who received a liver transplant. The graft donor may account for some of the T cells. Each CDR3 is given with its conserved first and last residue. D genes are given only for firm matches. Expanded clones get a size class; other rows say once, few or many, or leave the size out.

v_call: TRBV7-2
j_call: TRBJ2-1
clone_size: .
d_call: TRBD2
cdr3_nt: TGTGCCAGTCCCCCCCCCTCTAGCGGGAGGACGGAGAATGAGCAGTTCTTC
cdr3_aa: CASPPPSSGRTENEQFF

v_call: TRBV27
j_call: TRBJ2-3
clone_size: .
d_call: TRBD2
cdr3_nt: TGTGCCAGCAGTCCTCGGGGTAGCGGGAGGAGCGATACGCAGTATTTT
cdr3_aa: CASSPRGSGRSDTQYF

v_call: TRBV29-1
j_call: TRBJ2-1
clone_size: .
d_call: .
cdr3_nt: TGCAGCGTCAAGCCCCCCAATGAGCAGTTCTTC
cdr3_aa: CSVKPPNEQFF

v_call: TRBV6-6
j_call: TRBJ1-5
clone_size: few
d_call: .
cdr3_nt: TGTGCCAGTTCCCTCGACGCCGACCGGCCCCAGCATTTT
cdr3_aa: CASSLDADRPQHF

v_call: TRBV6-5
j_call: TRBJ1-2
clone_size: .
d_call: .
cdr3_nt: TGTGCCAGCAGTTACTCAGACCAAGGACGGTATGGCTACACCTTC
cdr3_aa: CASSYSDQGRYGYTF

v_call: TRBV19
j_call: TRBJ2-4
clone_size: .
d_call: .
cdr3_nt: TGTGCCAGTAGTCCACAGGCTGTACTAGCCAAAAACATTCAGTACTTC
cdr3_aa: CASSPQAVLAKNIQYF

v_call: TRBV5-6
j_call: TRBJ2-3
clone_size: once
d_call: TRBD1
cdr3_nt: TGTGCCAGCAGCGGGGGCGGCAGGGGGCCGGATACGCAGTATTTT
cdr3_aa: CASSGGGRGPDTQYF

v_call: TRBV30
j_call: TRBJ2-1
clone_size: .
d_call: TRBD2
cdr3_nt: TGTGCCGGCGGGACTAGCGGGAGCTCCTACAATGAGCAGTTCTTC
cdr3_aa: CAGGTSGSSYNEQFF

v_call: TRBV9
j_call: TRBJ2-7
clone_size: .
d_call: .
cdr3_nt: TGTGCCAGCAGCGTAGGCGAGGCGGGCGAGCAGTACTTC
cdr3_aa: CASSVGEAGEQYF

v_call: TRBV29-1
j_call: TRBJ2-5
clone_size: .
d_call: TRBD1
cdr3_nt: TGCAGCGTTACAGGGGGCGGGAAGACCCAGTACTTC
cdr3_aa: CSVTGGGKTQYF

v_call: TRBV18
j_call: TRBJ2-7
clone_size: .
d_call: .
cdr3_nt: TGTGCCAGCTCACCACCCCAGACAGTAACCTACGAGCAGTACTTC
cdr3_aa: CASSPPQTVTYEQYF

v_call: TRBV6-5
j_call: TRBJ2-7
clone_size: .
d_call: .
cdr3_nt: TGTGCCAGCAGTTGGTGGGGGTCCCCCTCCTACGAGCAGTACTTC
cdr3_aa: CASSWWGSPSYEQYF

v_call: TRBV6-1
j_call: TRBJ1-1
clone_size: .
d_call: TRBD1
cdr3_nt: TGTGCCAGCAGGCCCGGGACAGTGAACACTGAAGCTTTCTTT
cdr3_aa: CASRPGTVNTEAFF

v_call: TRBV18
j_call: TRBJ2-7
clone_size: .
d_call: .
cdr3_nt: TGTGCCAGCTCACCGATGGGCGGGGAGTACGAGCAGTACTTC
cdr3_aa: CASSPMGGEYEQYF

v_call: TRBV7-3
j_call: TRBJ1-1
clone_size: few
d_call: .
cdr3_nt: TGTGCCAGCAGCTTCGGGCGGACTGAAGCTTTCTTT
cdr3_aa: CASSFGRTEAFF

v_call: TRBV7-2
j_call: TRBJ2-1
clone_size: .
d_call: TRBD2
cdr3_nt: TGTGCCAGCAGCGCCGCCGGGACTAGCAGGTACAATGAGCAGTTCTTC
cdr3_aa: CASSAAGTSRYNEQFF

v_call: TRBV19
j_call: TRBJ1-5
clone_size: .
d_call: .
cdr3_nt: TGTGCCACTTCGGACTACAGCAATCAGCCCCAGCATTTT
cdr3_aa: CATSDYSNQPQHF

v_call: TRBV7-6
j_call: TRBJ1-5
clone_size: .
d_call: TRBD1
cdr3_nt: TGTGCCAGCAGCCCGAGACCAGAGGACAGGGTTAGCAATCAGCCCCAGCATTTT
cdr3_aa: CASSPRPEDRVSNQPQHF

v_call: TRBV6-5
j_call: TRBJ1-2
clone_size: .
d_call: .
cdr3_nt: TGTGCCAGCAGTTACTCGAGGTTGATAAACTTAGGCTACACCTTC
cdr3_aa: CASSYSRLINLGYTF

v_call: TRBV7-9
j_call: TRBJ2-2
clone_size: .
d_call: TRBD1
cdr3_nt: TGTGCCAGCGGACAGGGGGCGGTCGCCGGGGAGCTGTTTTTT
cdr3_aa: CASGQGAVAGELFF

v_call: TRBV7-2
j_call: TRBJ2-2
clone_size: .
d_call: TRBD1
cdr3_nt: TGTGCCAGCAGCAACCGACAGGGGTACACCGGGGAGCTGTTTTTT
cdr3_aa: CASSNRQGYTGELFF

v_call: TRBV19
j_call: TRBJ2-7
clone_size: many
d_call: .
cdr3_nt: TGTGCCAGTAGTATTTTGGGGAACTACGAGCAGTACTTC
cdr3_aa: CASSILGNYEQYF

v_call: TRBV7-9
j_call: TRBJ2-2
clone_size: .
d_call: TRBD2
cdr3_nt: TGTGCCAGCAGCAGAGGGGCACTAGCGGGAGCCAGCAGCGGGGAGCTGTTTTTT
cdr3_aa: CASSRGALAGASSGELFF

v_call: TRBV7-6
j_call: TRBJ2-7
clone_size: .
d_call: .
cdr3_nt: TGTGCCAGCAGCTTCTTCAGGCTACCCACCTCCTACGAGCAGTACTTC
cdr3_aa: CASSFFRLPTSYEQYF

v_call: TRBV19
j_call: TRBJ2-5
clone_size: .
d_call: .
cdr3_nt: TGTGCCAGTAGTATAGGGGGGACATATTACAGAGAAGAGACCCAGTACTTC
cdr3_aa: CASSIGGTYYREETQYF

v_call: TRBV2
j_call: TRBJ2-3
clone_size: .
d_call: TRBD1
cdr3_nt: TGTGCCAGCAGTGAATATGGGACAGGGGTAGCGCAGTATTTT
cdr3_aa: CASSEYGTGVAQYF

v_call: TRBV7-3
j_call: TRBJ2-1
clone_size: .
d_call: .
cdr3_nt: TGTGCCAGCAGCTTAAGACCATTCCCCAATGAGCAGTTCTTC
cdr3_aa: CASSLRPFPNEQFF

v_call: TRBV6-6
j_call: TRBJ2-1
clone_size: .
d_call: TRBD2
cdr3_nt: TGTGCCAGCAAAGTACCTCAGCGGGAGTTGAATGAGCAGTTCTTC
cdr3_aa: CASKVPQRELNEQFF

v_call: TRBV9
j_call: TRBJ1-5
clone_size: .
d_call: .
cdr3_nt: TGTGCCAGCAGCCCCACCCCAAGTGGCAATCAGCCCCAGCATTTT
cdr3_aa: CASSPTPSGNQPQHF

v_call: TRBV7-9
j_call: TRBJ1-4
clone_size: .
d_call: .
cdr3_nt: TGTGCCAGCAGCATACAGGGTGGTAATGAAAAACTGTTTTTT
cdr3_aa: CASSIQGGNEKLFF

v_call: TRBV19
j_call: TRBJ2-1
clone_size: .
d_call: TRBD2
cdr3_nt: TGTGCCAGTAGCCCAGCGGGAGAATGGAATGAGCAGTTCTTC
cdr3_aa: CASSPAGEWNEQFF

v_call: TRBV10-2
j_call: TRBJ1-5
clone_size: .
d_call: .
cdr3_nt: TGCGCCAGCAGTGAGTTCTTCTCTCAGCCCCAGCATTTT
cdr3_aa: CASSEFFSQPQHF

v_call: TRBV5-1
j_call: TRBJ1-4
clone_size: .
d_call: .
cdr3_nt: TGCGCCAGCAGCTTGGAAGCAAATGAAAAACTGTTTTTT
cdr3_aa: CASSLEANEKLFF

v_call: TRBV30
j_call: TRBJ1-4
clone_size: .
d_call: TRBD1
cdr3_nt: TGTGCCTGGGTCGACAGGGATCAAGAAAAACTGTTTTTT
cdr3_aa: CAWVDRDQEKLFF

v_call: TRBV18
j_call: TRBJ2-7
clone_size: .
d_call: TRBD2
cdr3_nt: TGTGCCAGCTCACCGCCGAGAGCGGGAGGGCCTTTGGGCTACGAGCAGTACTTC
cdr3_aa: CASSPPRAGGPLGYEQYF

v_call: TRBV5-1
j_call: TRBJ2-1
clone_size: .
d_call: .
cdr3_nt: TGCGCCAGCAGCTTGTTAGGCAAAGGGGAGCAGTTCTTC
cdr3_aa: CASSLLGKGEQFF

v_call: TRBV19
j_call: TRBJ2-5
clone_size: .
d_call: .
cdr3_nt: TGTGCCAGTACCCCCGGGCTCGGGGAGACCCAGTACTTC
cdr3_aa: CASTPGLGETQYF

v_call: TRBV7-9
j_call: TRBJ2-7
clone_size: once
d_call: .
cdr3_nt: TGTGCCAGCAGCTCCCCGGTCGGTGGCTACGAGCAGTACTTC
cdr3_aa: CASSSPVGGYEQYF

v_call: TRBV11-3
j_call: TRBJ2-2
clone_size: .
d_call: .
cdr3_nt: TGTGCCAGCAGCGGGCGGGATCGCAACACCGGGGAGCTGTTTTTT
cdr3_aa: CASSGRDRNTGELFF

v_call: TRBV7-9
j_call: TRBJ1-4
clone_size: .
d_call: .
cdr3_nt: TGTGCCAGCAGGGGAGGGGGTTCAAGCGAAAAACTGTTTTTT
cdr3_aa: CASRGGGSSEKLFF

v_call: TRBV21-1
j_call: TRBJ2-7
clone_size: .
d_call: .
cdr3_nt: TGTGCCAGCAGCAAAGGAAGTGGAGTTAGCGGGAGCTACGAGCAGTACTTC
cdr3_aa: CASSKGSGVSGSYEQYF